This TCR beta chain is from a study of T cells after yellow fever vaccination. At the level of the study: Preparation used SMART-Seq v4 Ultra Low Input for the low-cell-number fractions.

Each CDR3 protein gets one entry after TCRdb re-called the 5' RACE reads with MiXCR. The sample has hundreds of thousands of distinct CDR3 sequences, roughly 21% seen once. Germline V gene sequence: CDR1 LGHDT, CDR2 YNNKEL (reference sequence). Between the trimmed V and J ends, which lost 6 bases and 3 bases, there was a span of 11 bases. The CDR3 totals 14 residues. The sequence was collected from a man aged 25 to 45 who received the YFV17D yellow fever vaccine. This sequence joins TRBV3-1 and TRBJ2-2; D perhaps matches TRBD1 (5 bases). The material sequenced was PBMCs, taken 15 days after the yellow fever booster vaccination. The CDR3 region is CASRTQGDTGELFF. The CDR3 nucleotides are TGTGCCAGCAGGACCCAAGGGGACACCGGGGAGCTGTTTTTT.